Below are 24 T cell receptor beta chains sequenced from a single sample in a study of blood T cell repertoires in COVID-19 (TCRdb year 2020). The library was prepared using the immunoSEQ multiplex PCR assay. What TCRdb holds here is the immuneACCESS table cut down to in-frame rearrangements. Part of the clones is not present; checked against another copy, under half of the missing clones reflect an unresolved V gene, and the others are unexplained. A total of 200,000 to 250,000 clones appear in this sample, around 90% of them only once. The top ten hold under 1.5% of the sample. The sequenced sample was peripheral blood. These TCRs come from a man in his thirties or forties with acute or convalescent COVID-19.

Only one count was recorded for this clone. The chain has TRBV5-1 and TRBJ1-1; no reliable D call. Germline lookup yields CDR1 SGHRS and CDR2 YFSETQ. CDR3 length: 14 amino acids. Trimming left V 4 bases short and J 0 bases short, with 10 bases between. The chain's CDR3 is CASSRGDVNTEAFF. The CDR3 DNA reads TGCGCCAGCAGCCGAGGTGATGTGAACACTGAAGCTTTCTTT.

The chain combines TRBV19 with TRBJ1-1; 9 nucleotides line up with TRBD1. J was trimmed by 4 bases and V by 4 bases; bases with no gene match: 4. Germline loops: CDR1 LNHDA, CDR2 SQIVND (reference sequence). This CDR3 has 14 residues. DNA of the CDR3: TGTGCCAGTAGTAGGACAGGGGAGGGCACTGAAGCTTTCTTT. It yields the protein CASSRTGEGTEAFF.

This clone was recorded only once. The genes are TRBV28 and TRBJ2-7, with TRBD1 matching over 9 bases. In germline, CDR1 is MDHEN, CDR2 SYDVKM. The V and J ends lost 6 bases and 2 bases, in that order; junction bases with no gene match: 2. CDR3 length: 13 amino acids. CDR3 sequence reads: CASRGQGTYEQYF. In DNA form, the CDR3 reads TGTGCCAGCAGGGGACAGGGCACCTACGAGCAGTACTTC.

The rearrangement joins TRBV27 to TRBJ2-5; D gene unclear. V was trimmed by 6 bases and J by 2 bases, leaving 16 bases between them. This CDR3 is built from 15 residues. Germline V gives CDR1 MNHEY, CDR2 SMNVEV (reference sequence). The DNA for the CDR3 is TGTGCCAGCAGACAACCGAGCGATCTACAAGAGACCCAGTACTTC. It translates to CASRQPSDLQETQYF.

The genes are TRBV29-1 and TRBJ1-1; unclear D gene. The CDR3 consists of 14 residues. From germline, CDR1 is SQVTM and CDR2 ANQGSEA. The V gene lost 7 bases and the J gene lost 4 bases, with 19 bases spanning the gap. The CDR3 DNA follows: TGCAGCGCGAACCGGGGAACCGAAGGCACTGAAGCTTTCTTT. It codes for CSANRGTEGTEAFF. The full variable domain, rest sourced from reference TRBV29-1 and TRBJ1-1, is SAVISQKPSRDICQRGTSLTIQCQVDSQVTMMFWYRQQPGQSLTLIATANQGSEATYESGFVIDKFPISRPNLTFSTLTVSNMSPEDSSIYLCSANRGTEGTEAFFGQGTRLTVV.

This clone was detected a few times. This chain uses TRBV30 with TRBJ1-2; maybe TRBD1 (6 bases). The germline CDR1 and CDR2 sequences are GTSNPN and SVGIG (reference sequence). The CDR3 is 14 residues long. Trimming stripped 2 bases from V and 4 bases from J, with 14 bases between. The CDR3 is CAWSQYREIYGYTF. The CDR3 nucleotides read TGTGCCTGGAGTCAGTACAGGGAGATCTATGGCTACACCTTC.

CDR3 bases: TGTGCCACCCCGGACAGAAACACCGGGGAGCTGTTTTTT. Its protein is CATPDRNTGELFF. The chain employs TRBV28 and TRBJ2-2; perhaps TRBD1 as D (6 bases). The length of the CDR3 is 13 residues. Germline V gene data show CDR1 as MDHEN and CDR2 as SYDVKM. Trimming pared 10 bases from V and 2 bases from J, leaving 11 bases between.

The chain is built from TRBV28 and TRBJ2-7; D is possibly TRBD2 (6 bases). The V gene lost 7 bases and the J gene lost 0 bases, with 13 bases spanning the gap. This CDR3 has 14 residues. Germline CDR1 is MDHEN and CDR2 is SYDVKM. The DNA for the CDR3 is TGTGCCAGCACTGGTGGCGGGGTCTCCTACGAGCAGTACTTC. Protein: CASTGGGVSYEQYF.

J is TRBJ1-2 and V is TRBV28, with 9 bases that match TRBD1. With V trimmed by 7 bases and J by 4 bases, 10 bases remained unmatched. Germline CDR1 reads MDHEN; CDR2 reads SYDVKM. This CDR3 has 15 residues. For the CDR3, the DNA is TGTGCCAGCATCCCAACAGGGGGCTCGAGCTATGGCTACACCTTC. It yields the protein CASIPTGGSSYGYTF.

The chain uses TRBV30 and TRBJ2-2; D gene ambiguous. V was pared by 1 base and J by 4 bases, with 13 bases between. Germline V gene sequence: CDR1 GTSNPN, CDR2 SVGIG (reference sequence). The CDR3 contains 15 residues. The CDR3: CAWSASLWSTGELFF. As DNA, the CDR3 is TGTGCCTGGAGTGCCTCCCTCTGGAGCACCGGGGAGCTGTTTTTT.

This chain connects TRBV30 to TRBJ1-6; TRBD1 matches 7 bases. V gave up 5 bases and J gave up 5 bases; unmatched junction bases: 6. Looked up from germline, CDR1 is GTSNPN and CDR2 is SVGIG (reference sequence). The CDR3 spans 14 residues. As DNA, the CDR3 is TGTGCCTGGCGTACCGGGACAGATAATTCACCCCTCCACTTT. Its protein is CAWRTGTDNSPLHF.

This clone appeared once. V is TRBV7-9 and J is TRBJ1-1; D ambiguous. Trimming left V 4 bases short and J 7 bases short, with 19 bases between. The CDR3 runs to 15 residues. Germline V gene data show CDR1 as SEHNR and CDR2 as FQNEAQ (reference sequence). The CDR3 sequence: CASSSTEARAVEAFF. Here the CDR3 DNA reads TGTGCCAGCAGCTCCACCGAGGCGAGGGCGGTTGAAGCTTTCTTT.

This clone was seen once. The CDR3 loop is CSAATGNSGNTIYF. The CDR3 nucleotides read TGCAGCGCCGCGACAGGGAACTCTGGAAACACCATATATTTT. The chain couples TRBV29-1 to TRBJ1-3; 7 bases are a match to TRBD1. V lost 7 bases, J lost 0 bases, and 6 bases stayed unmatched. The CDR3 sequence is 14 residues long. Germline CDR1 SQVTM, CDR2 ANQGSEA. Full variable domain (outside the CDR3, taken from reference TRBV29-1 and TRBJ1-3): SAVISQKPSRDICQRGTSLTIQCQVDSQVTMMFWYRQQPGQSLTLIATANQGSEATYESGFVIDKFPISRPNLTFSTLTVSNMSPEDSSIYLCSAATGNSGNTIYFGEGSWLTVV.

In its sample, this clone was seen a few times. CDR3 bases: TGTGCCAGCAGCACCGGACAGGGGCAGCGTTGGGATACGCAGTATTTT. Its translation: CASSTGQGQRWDTQYF. The rearrangement uses TRBV7-9 and TRBJ2-3, with 9 bases fitting TRBD1. After removal of 5 bases from V and 6 bases from J, the junction contained 12 bases not matched to a gene. The CDR3 covers 16 residues. CDR1 is SEHNR, CDR2 FQNEAQ, per germline (reference sequence).

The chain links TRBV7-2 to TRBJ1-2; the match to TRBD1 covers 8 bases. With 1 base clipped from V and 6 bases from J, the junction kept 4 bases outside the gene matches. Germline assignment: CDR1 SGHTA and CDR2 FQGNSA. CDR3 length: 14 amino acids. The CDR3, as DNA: TGTGCCAGCAGCTTAGGGTTGACAGGGGATGGCTACACCTTC. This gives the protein CASSLGLTGDGYTF.

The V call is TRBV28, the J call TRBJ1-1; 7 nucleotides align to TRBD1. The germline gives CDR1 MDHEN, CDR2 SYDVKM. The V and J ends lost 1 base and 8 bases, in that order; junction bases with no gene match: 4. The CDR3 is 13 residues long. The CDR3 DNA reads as TGTGCCAGCAGTTTATTAGGGGGCAGGGAAGCTTTCTTT. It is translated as CASSLLGGREAFF.

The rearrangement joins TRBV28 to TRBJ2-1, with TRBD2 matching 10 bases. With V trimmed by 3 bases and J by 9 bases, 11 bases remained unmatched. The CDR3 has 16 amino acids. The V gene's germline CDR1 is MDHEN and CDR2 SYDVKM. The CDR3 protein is CASSFSRTSGGGEQFF. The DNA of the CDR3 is TGTGCCAGCAGTTTCAGTAGGACTAGCGGAGGGGGTGAGCAGTTCTTC.

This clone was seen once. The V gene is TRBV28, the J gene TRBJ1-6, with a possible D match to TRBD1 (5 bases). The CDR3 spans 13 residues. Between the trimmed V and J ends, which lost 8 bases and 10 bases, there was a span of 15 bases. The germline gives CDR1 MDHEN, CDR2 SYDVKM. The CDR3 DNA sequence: TGTGCCAGCTCCATCAGGGTCGCATCACCCCTCCACTTT. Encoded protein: CASSIRVASPLHF.

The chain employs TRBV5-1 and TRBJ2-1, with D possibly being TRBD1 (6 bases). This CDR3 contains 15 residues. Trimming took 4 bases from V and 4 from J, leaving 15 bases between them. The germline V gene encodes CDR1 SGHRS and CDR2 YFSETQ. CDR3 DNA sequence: TGCGCCAGCAGCCCACCCCGGACAGCATACAATGAGCAGTTCTTC. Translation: CASSPPRTAYNEQFF.

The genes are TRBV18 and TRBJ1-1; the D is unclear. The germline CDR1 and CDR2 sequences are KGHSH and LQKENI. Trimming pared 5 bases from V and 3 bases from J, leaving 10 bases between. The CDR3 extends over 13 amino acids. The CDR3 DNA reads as TGTGCCAGCTCAGAGGCGGGGTACACTGAAGCTTTCTTT. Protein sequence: CASSEAGYTEAFF.

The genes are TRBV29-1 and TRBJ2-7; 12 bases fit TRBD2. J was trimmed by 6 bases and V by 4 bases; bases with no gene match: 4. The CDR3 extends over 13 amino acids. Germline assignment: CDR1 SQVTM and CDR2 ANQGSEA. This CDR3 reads CSVATSGGFEQYF. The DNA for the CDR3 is TGCAGCGTTGCGACTAGCGGGGGCTTCGAGCAGTACTTC.

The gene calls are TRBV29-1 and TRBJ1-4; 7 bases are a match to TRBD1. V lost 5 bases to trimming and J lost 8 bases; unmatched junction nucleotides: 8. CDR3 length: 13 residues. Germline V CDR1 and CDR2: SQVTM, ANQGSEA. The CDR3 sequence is CSVSPRGSEKLFF. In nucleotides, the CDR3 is TGCAGCGTTTCCCCCAGGGGGTCCGAAAAACTGTTTTTT. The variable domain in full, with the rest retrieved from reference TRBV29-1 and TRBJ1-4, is SAVISQKPSRDICQRGTSLTIQCQVDSQVTMMFWYRQQPGQSLTLIATANQGSEATYESGFVIDKFPISRPNLTFSTLTVSNMSPEDSSIYLCSVSPRGSEKLFFGSGTQLSVL.

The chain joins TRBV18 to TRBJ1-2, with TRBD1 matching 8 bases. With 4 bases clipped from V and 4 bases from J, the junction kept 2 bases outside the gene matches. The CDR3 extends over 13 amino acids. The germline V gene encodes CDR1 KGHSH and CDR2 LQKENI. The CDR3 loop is CASSRDRSYGYTF. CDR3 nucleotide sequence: TGTGCCAGCTCACGGGACAGGTCCTATGGCTACACCTTC. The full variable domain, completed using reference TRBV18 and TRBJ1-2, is NAGVMQNPRHLVRRRGQEARLRCSPMKGHSHVYWYRQLPEEGLKFMVYLQKENIIDESGMPKERFSAEFPKEGPSILRIQQVVRGDSAAYFCASSRDRSYGYTFGSGTRLTVV.

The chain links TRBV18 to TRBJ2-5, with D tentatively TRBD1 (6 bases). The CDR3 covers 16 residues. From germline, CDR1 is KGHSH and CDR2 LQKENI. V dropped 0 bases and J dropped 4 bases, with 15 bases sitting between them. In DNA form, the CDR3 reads TGTGCCAGCTCACCACCTTCAGGGGAAGTTGGAGAGACCCAGTACTTC. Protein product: CASSPPSGEVGETQYF.